This is a list of T cell receptor beta chains from one sample in a study of T-cell reconstitution after alpha-beta-depleted transplantation in children. Using its own MiXCR run on the PCR reads, TCRdb lists one record per CDR3 protein. This repertoire shows fewer than 550,000 distinct CDR3 sequences, 9.5% to 12% found once; its top ten account for around 13%. This specimen was PBMCs, mostly from graft donor cells, taken 180 days after TCRalphabeta/CD19-depleted stem cell transplant. These receptor sequences come from a female patient aged 2-9 years who had a stem cell transplant for aplastic anemia, so the T cells may come from the graft donor. The CDR3 runs from the conserved cysteine through the conserved F or W. The D gene is left open where the match is weak. Clone size is shown for a subset of rows, as once, few, many or a class of expanded clone.

V gene,clone size,J gene,D gene,CDR3 DNA,CDR3 protein
TRBV28,few,TRBJ2-3,.,TGTGCCAGCAGTCCCGGGAATTCCCCAACAGATACGCAGTATTTT,CASSPGNSPTDTQYF
TRBV4-1,.,TRBJ2-5,.,TGCGCCAGCAGCCAAGATCGGGAGTACCAAGAGACCCAGTACTTC,CASSQDREYQETQYF
TRBV7-9,.,TRBJ1-6,.,TGTGCCAGCAGCTTAGCGACTGCTTGGTCTTCACCCCTCCACTTT,CASSLATAWSSPLHF
TRBV11-2,.,TRBJ1-4,.,TGTGCCAGCAGCCCTCACGGATTCCTAGACGCAACTAATGAAAAACTGTTTTTT,CASSPHGFLDATNEKLFF
TRBV5-1,.,TRBJ2-7,.,TGCGCCAGCAGCTTGGCCCCGGAACCCTACGAGCAGTACTTC,CASSLAPEPYEQYF
TRBV29-1,few,TRBJ2-1,TRBD2,TGCAGCGTTGAACCTCGGGGGTACGGCGGGAGGGCCCAGGTGGGGTCCTACAATGAGCAGTTCTTC,CSVEPRGYGGRAQVGSYNEQFF
TRBV28,few,TRBJ2-2,.,TGTGCCAGCAGCCCAGCAGGACAGACGAACACCGGGGAGCTGTTTTTT,CASSPAGQTNTGELFF
TRBV28,.,TRBJ2-1,TRBD1,TGTGCCAGCAGTTTATACAGGGGTCGTCCCCACAATGAGCAGTTCTTC,CASSLYRGRPHNEQFF
TRBV11-2,.,TRBJ1-2,.,TGTGCCAGCAGCCTCACTTTGGATGGCTACACCTTC,CASSLTLDGYTF
TRBV5-1,.,TRBJ1-1,.,TGCGCCAGCAGCTCCTCGGGCCTAACCACTGAAGCTTTCTTT,CASSSSGLTTEAFF
TRBV28,few,TRBJ2-1,TRBD2,TGTGCCAGCAGAGCCGGGACTAGCGGGAGGGTCCCATTGGGGTTTGGGTTCTTC,CASRAGTSGRVPLGFGFF
TRBV6-5,few,TRBJ2-7,.,TGTGCCAGCAGTTACTCGAAGGGGGTCGAGCAGTACTTC,CASSYSKGVEQYF
TRBV20-1,many,TRBJ1-3,.,TGCAGTGCTAGAGGTCGGCGGACGGTCTCTGGAAACACCATATATTTT,CSARGRRTVSGNTIYF
TRBV10-3,.,TRBJ2-1,TRBD2,TGTGCCATCAGTGAAAGAGGGACTAGCGGTTCCTACAATGAGCAGTTCTTC,CAISERGTSGSYNEQFF
TRBV7-2,many,TRBJ2-7,.,TGTGCCAGCAGCTTAGATGAATACGAGCAGTACTTC,CASSLDEYEQYF
TRBV12-3/TRBV12-4,.,TRBJ2-3,.,TGTGCCAGCAGATTCGGTACCACAGATACGCAGTATTTT,CASRFGTTDTQYF
TRBV6-2/TRBV6-3,.,TRBJ1-1,TRBD1,TGTGCCAGCAGTTACTGGGGACAGCCCAACACTGAAGCTTTCTTT,CASSYWGQPNTEAFF
TRBV20-1,.,TRBJ1-5,TRBD1,TGCAGTGCTCAAAAGAGGGGGCTGGGCAATCAGCCCCAGCATTTT,CSAQKRGLGNQPQHF
TRBV20-1,.,TRBJ1-2,.,TGCAGTGCTAGAGTGAATGGTGGGGCTAACTATGGCTACACCTTC,CSARVNGGANYGYTF
TRBV4-3,few,TRBJ1-5,.,TGCGCCAGCAGCCAAGACGTGGGGAATCAGCCCCAGCATTTT,CASSQDVGNQPQHF
TRBV3-1,.,TRBJ2-3,.,TGTGCCAGCAGCCCCGGTAGGGCCTGGGGAGATACGCAGTATTTT,CASSPGRAWGDTQYF
TRBV19,.,TRBJ1-3,.,TGTGCCAGTAGTATAGGACCACAGGGAAGGAACACCATATATTTT,CASSIGPQGRNTIYF
TRBV9,few,TRBJ2-3,TRBD2,TGTGCCAGCAGCGCCCCCCCGCGGGAGTGGGGTACAGATACGCAGTATTTT,CASSAPPREWGTDTQYF
TRBV4-1,many,TRBJ2-7,.,TGCGCCAGCAGCCAAGTTCACAGCTCCTACGAGCAGTACTTC,CASSQVHSSYEQYF
TRBV20-1,many,TRBJ2-3,TRBD2,TGCAGTGCTAGGGCCTGGGACTACACAGATACGCAGTATTTT,CSARAWDYTDTQYF
TRBV12-3/TRBV12-4,many,TRBJ2-2,.,TGTGCCAGCAGTCCGAATAATAGGGGTACCGGGGAGCTGTTTTTT,CASSPNNRGTGELFF
TRBV30,.,TRBJ2-3,TRBD2,TGTGCCTGGAGTGTACGGTTGCGGGAGTATAGAGATACGCAGTATTTT,CAWSVRLREYRDTQYF
TRBV9,.,TRBJ2-3,TRBD1,TGTGCCAGCAGGGGACAGGGGGGAGATACGCAGTATTTT,CASRGQGGDTQYF
TRBV5-1,.,TRBJ2-1,TRBD1,TGCGCCAGCAGCTTGGCGGGACAGGAACCCTACAATGAGCAGTTCTTC,CASSLAGQEPYNEQFF
TRBV20-1,many,TRBJ1-1,.,TGCAGTGCTAGAATTGGGGGGAGTGAAGCTTTCTTT,CSARIGGSEAFF
TRBV28,few,TRBJ2-4,.,TGTGCCAGCAGTGGGCACATAGGGGTTGCGGGTTACATTCAGTACTTC,CASSGHIGVAGYIQYF
TRBV5-6,few,TRBJ2-2,.,TGTGCCAGCATGACCCCTCCCGGGACATACGACGCCGGGGAGCTGTTTTTT,CASMTPPGTYDAGELFF
TRBV12-3/TRBV12-4,many,TRBJ1-4,.,TGTGCCAGCAGTTCCACAATTGTTGAAAAACTGTTTTTT,CASSSTIVEKLFF
TRBV19,.,TRBJ2-7,TRBD2,TGTGCCAGTACGACTAGCGGGAGGGCCCACGAGCAGTACTTC,CASTTSGRAHEQYF
TRBV28,few,TRBJ1-4,.,TGTGCCAGCAGTTTCCTGCCGGGACCTGGGGGTGAAAAACTGTTTTTT,CASSFLPGPGGEKLFF
TRBV12-3/TRBV12-4,many,TRBJ1-3,TRBD1,TGTGCCAGCAGACCCCCGCGGGACAGTGTAAACACCATATATTTT,CASRPPRDSVNTIYF
TRBV7-9,.,TRBJ2-3,.,TGTGCCAGCAGCTCCAGAAGCCACACAGATACGCAGTATTTT,CASSSRSHTDTQYF
TRBV5-1,many,TRBJ1-3,.,TGCGCCAGCAGCCCGACAGCCTCTGGAAACACCATATATTTT,CASSPTASGNTIYF
TRBV7-2,.,TRBJ1-1,TRBD1,TGTGCCAGCAGCACATATGGGACAGGGTGGTTATCTGAAGCTTTCTTT,CASSTYGTGWLSEAFF
TRBV5-1,.,TRBJ2-2,.,TGCGCCAGCAGCGCACAGGGTTACACCGGGGAGCTGTTTTTT,CASSAQGYTGELFF
TRBV4-2,.,TRBJ1-1,.,TGTGCCAGCAGCCCACGTCCCCTGATAGGCACTGAAGCTTTCTTT,CASSPRPLIGTEAFF
TRBV2,.,TRBJ2-1,TRBD1,TGTGCCAGCAGTCACAGGGGGCGCAGGTCCTACAATGAGCAGTTCTTC,CASSHRGRRSYNEQFF
TRBV19,.,TRBJ2-4,.,TGTGCCAGTAGTATCCGGACCGGTTTAGCCAAAAACATTCAGTACTTC,CASSIRTGLAKNIQYF
TRBV20-1,.,TRBJ2-7,.,TGCAGTGCCCAGGGATGGCAGTCGACAGCCGAGCAGTACTTC,CSAQGWQSTAEQYF
TRBV12-3/TRBV12-4,many,TRBJ2-5,TRBD1,TGTGCCAGCAGTCCCCGGACAGGCCAAGAGACCCAGTACTTC,CASSPRTGQETQYF
TRBV6-5,few,TRBJ1-4,.,TGTGCCAGCAGTCCGGGAAGGTGGGCTGAAAAACTGTTTTTT,CASSPGRWAEKLFF
TRBV3-1,.,TRBJ2-6,TRBD2,TGTGCCAGCACCGCCGGACTAGCGGGAGGCTCTGGGGCCAACGTCCTGACTTTC,CASTAGLAGGSGANVLTF
TRBV28,.,TRBJ2-7,TRBD1,TGTGCCAGCAGGAGGGGGCTATCCTACGAGCAGTACTTC,CASRRGLSYEQYF
TRBV7-9,many,TRBJ1-1,TRBD1,TGTGCCAGCAGCCCAGGGACAGGAGTGAACACTGAAGCTTTCTTT,CASSPGTGVNTEAFF
TRBV29-1,.,TRBJ2-1,.,TGCAGCGTTGATAGGAAGTCCTACAATGAGCAGTTCTTC,CSVDRKSYNEQFF
TRBV27,.,TRBJ2-7,.,TGTGCCAGCAGTTTACTCCCCCTGCGGGTCTCCTACGAGCAGTACTTC,CASSLLPLRVSYEQYF
TRBV29-1,few,TRBJ2-2,.,TGCAGCGTATCAGGGGTAGGCACCGGGGAGCTGTTTTTT,CSVSGVGTGELFF
TRBV7-2,.,TRBJ2-1,TRBD2,TGTGCCAGCAGCTTAGCGAAACTAGCGTTAGTCTACAATGAGCAGTTCTTC,CASSLAKLALVYNEQFF